This T cell receptor beta chain was sequenced in a study of T cell changes during pregnancy in multiple sclerosis. The assay was immunoSEQ multiplex PCR, and TCRdb's table has in-frame clones only and misses some. The sample has some 74,000 clones; roughly 92% are singletons. Source: peripheral blood, taken after pregnancy. The source is a female donor in good health, enrolled as a control in a pregnancy study.

The CDR3 region has the DNA TGTGCCAGCAGTCCCCACGAAGGGGCTCCCCACACCTTC. As protein: CASSPHEGAPHTF. This chain connects TRBV27 to TRBJ1-2, with D perhaps matching TRBD1 (5 bases). Trimming took off 5 bases at V and 12 bases at J, with 19 bases between the two ends. The CDR3 is made up of 13 amino acids. Germline CDR1 is MNHEY and CDR2 is SMNVEV (reference sequence).